This T cell receptor (beta chain) stems from a study of cytomegalovirus exposure and HLA in healthy donors. Study-level points and caveats: In vitro checks showed that a few CMV-associated chains really do target CMV antigens.

With 60 Vbeta and 13 Jbeta primers, the PCR was carried out. Sequenced by immunoSEQ multiplex PCR; TCRdb stores in-frame clones only, minus some. The sample gives about 210,000 clones, about 83% of which show up once; about a tenth is in the top ten. This clone was found once. The antigen remains unidentified. Sequencing was performed on PBMCs. This clonotype was sampled from a woman between 50 and 59 years old in good health and CMV-seropositive.

CDR3 loop: CASSSSDREEENTEAFF. CDR3 nucleotides: TGTGCCAGCAGCTCGTCGGACAGGGAGGAAGAGAACACTGAAGCTTTCTTT. This chain connects TRBV7-9 to TRBJ1-1, with TRBD1 matching over 8 bases. V lost 4 bases, J lost 1 base, and 11 bases stayed unmatched. The germline CDR1 and CDR2 sequences are SEHNR and FQNEAQ (reference sequence). The CDR3 has 17 residues.